This T cell receptor beta chain was sequenced during a study of blood T cell repertoires in COVID-19. Study in general: The cDNA or gDNA used as material had been derived from T cells, B-cell-depleted T cells, or PBMCs.

The CDR3 is 13 residues long. V gave up 0 bases and J gave up 10 bases, with 13 bases separating them. The germline CDR1 and CDR2 sequences are SGDLS and YYNGEE. The protocol was immunoSEQ multiplex PCR, while the TCRdb copy is restricted to in-frame clones and leaves out a portion. The sample records about 180,000 clones, 85% being singletons. This chain connects TRBV9 to TRBJ1-1, with D maybe TRBD1 (5 bases). The sequencing sample was made of peripheral blood. The clonotype was recovered from a person aged 70 to 85 with COVID-19, enrolled during active disease. The CDR3 bases are TGTGCCAGCAGCGTAGCTGTCCGCGGGGGAGCTTTCTTT. Its translation is CASSVAVRGGAFF.